The 19 T cell receptor beta chains listed next were all sequenced from one sample in a study of sequential checkpoint blockade in melanoma. Sample treatment: randomized to nivolumab then ipilimumab (arm A) or the reverse (arm B). Libraries were prepared by immunoSEQ multiplex PCR; TCRdb keeps only in-frame clonotypes and omits some of them. The sample includes fewer than 25,000 clones, around 80% of them seen just once. Specimen: CD8+ T cells sorted from blood (inferred from file names), collected from a patient given nivolumab and ipilimumab in sequence. These receptors all stem from a human donor with melanoma.

The genes are TRBV10-3 and TRBJ2-5; TRBD2 aligns across 10 bases. The J call could be wrong; TRBJ2-7 is a better fit for the DNA end. The CDR3 consists of 14 residues. The germline CDR1 and CDR2 sequences are ENHRY and SYGVKD. CDR3 bases: TGTGCCATCAGTGTCACTAGCGGGACCTACGAGCAGTACTTC. Translated, it gives CAISVTSGTYEQYF.

The chain carries TRBV11-2 and TRBJ2-1; no reliable D call. The germline V and J ends were trimmed by 6 bases and 6 bases, with 15 bases remaining between them. CDR1 and CDR2 (germline): SGHAT, FQNNGV. The CDR3 length is 14 residues. Here the CDR3 DNA reads TGTGCCAGCAGTTTCGTCTCTCCGGGCAATGAGCAGTTCTTC. This gives the protein CASSFVSPGNEQFF.

The chain is built from TRBV19 and TRBJ2-2; tentative D call: TRBD2 (5 bases). The V end lost 0 bases, the J end lost 7 bases, and 12 bases lay between the germline ends. The CDR3 spans 15 residues. CDR1 and CDR2 from the germline V gene are LNHDA and SQIVND (reference sequence). The CDR3 DNA sequence: TGTGCCAGTAGTATAGATCTGGAGGTAATCGGGGAGCTGTTTTTT. This gives the protein CASSIDLEVIGELFF.

The chain carries TRBV27 and TRBJ1-4; TRBD1 might be the D (5 bases). Germline V gene lookup returns CDR1 MNHEY and CDR2 SMNVEV (reference sequence). Trimming stripped 4 bases from V and 6 bases from J, with 18 bases between. There are 16 residues in the CDR3. The CDR3 protein is CASSYNSDRAYEKLFF. The CDR3 DNA reads TGTGCCAGCAGTTATAATAGTGACAGAGCTTATGAAAAACTGTTTTTT.

The chain has TRBV9 and TRBJ1-1, with no clear D. The V end was cut by 0 bases, the J end by 1 base, with 7 bases between. CDR1 and CDR2 from the germline V gene are SGDLS and YYNGEE. The CDR3 is made up of 14 amino acids. CDR3 nucleotide sequence: TGTGCCAGCAGCGTAGGCGGGTCGAACACTGAAGCTTTCTTT. As protein: CASSVGGSNTEAFF.

This clone was observed once. The V gene is TRBV15, the J gene TRBJ2-5, with 8 bases aligning to TRBD2. After removal of 8 bases from V and 8 bases from J, the junction contained 13 bases not matched to a gene. Germline loops: CDR1 LNHNV, CDR2 YYDKDF (reference sequence). The CDR3 is made up of 14 amino acids. CDR3 residues: CATSTGGDPGTQYF. DNA of the CDR3: TGTGCCACCTCTACCGGGGGGGACCCGGGAACCCAGTACTTC.

Points on this clone: Relative to the germline gene, one junction end is altered; a read error may explain this. This sequence joins TRBV7-9 and TRBJ2-5; D unclear. This CDR3 contains 13 residues. CDR1 and CDR2 (germline): SEHNR, FQNEAQ (reference sequence). The CDR3 DNA is TGTGCCAGCAGAAAGTGGGTTCAAGAGGCCCAGTACTTC. This encodes CASRKWVQEAQYF.

Written as DNA, the CDR3 is TGTGCCAGCAGTCCCAGTGCCGGACAGGGCTCCTACGAGCAGTACTTC. It specifies CASSPSAGQGSYEQYF. This chain uses TRBV27 with TRBJ2-7; 8 bases map to TRBD1. The CDR3 is made up of 16 amino acids. The V gene end was trimmed by 5 bases and the J gene end by 0 bases; junction bases not matched to a gene: 9. Per the germline V gene, CDR1 is MNHEY and CDR2 is SMNVEV (reference sequence).

The chain combines TRBV4-1 with TRBJ1-5; 8 bases line up with TRBD1. CDR3 length: 16 residues. The V gene's germline CDR1 is MGHRA and CDR2 YSYEKL. With V trimmed by 8 bases and J by 6 bases, 15 bases remained unmatched. CDR3 sequence: CASGPRQGSISQPQHF. In DNA form, the CDR3 reads TGCGCCAGCGGCCCTAGACAGGGGAGCATAAGTCAGCCCCAGCATTTT.

The table lists this clone with a count of one. The genes are TRBV28 and TRBJ2-7; tentatively, D is TRBD1 (6 bases). The germline V gene has CDR1 MDHEN and CDR2 SYDVKM. The CDR3 contains 16 residues. Trimming stripped 5 bases from V and 2 bases from J, with 19 bases between. The CDR3 protein is CASSPDPGQAAYEQYF. CDR3 nucleotides: TGTGCCAGCAGTCCCGACCCGGGACAAGCTGCCTACGAGCAGTACTTC.

The V gene is TRBV19, the J gene TRBJ1-4; 7 positions agree with TRBD1. V lost 1 base and J lost 10; bases outside the gene matches: 6. From germline, CDR1 is LNHDA and CDR2 SQIVND (reference sequence). The CDR3 has 14 amino acids. The CDR3 loop is CASSIGQGLRKLFF. The CDR3 DNA follows: TGTGCCAGTAGTATAGGACAGGGACTTCGAAAACTGTTTTTT.

The CDR3 coding sequence is TGTGCCAGCGATTCCTACAGGGAGAGTGGTGGAAACACCATATATTTT. Its protein product is CASDSYRESGGNTIYF. The gene calls are TRBV28 and TRBJ1-3, with D perhaps matching TRBD1 (6 bases). The CDR3 length is 16 residues. V gave up 8 bases and J gave up 3 bases, with 20 bases separating them. Germline CDR1 MDHEN, CDR2 SYDVKM.

CDR3 sequence (DNA): TGTGCCAGCAGCTTAGGGACAAGGGTTTATGGCTACACCTTC. It codes for CASSLGTRVYGYTF. This rearrangement joins TRBV7-8 to TRBJ1-2, with TRBD1 as a possible D gene (5 bases). Germline CDR1 reads SGHVS; CDR2 reads FQNEAQ. CDR3 length: 14 amino acids. Trimming pared 1 base from V and 5 bases from J, leaving 11 bases between.

The chain has TRBV28 and TRBJ2-7, with 9 positions matching TRBD2. The V segment lost 1 base and the J segment 1 base; nucleotides outside the gene matches: 5. Germline V gives CDR1 MDHEN, CDR2 SYDVKM. The CDR3 loop spans 16 amino acids. The DNA for the CDR3 is TGTGCCAGCAGTTTATCCTCTAGCGGGACATCCTACGAGCAGTACTTC. Amino acids: CASSLSSSGTSYEQYF.

The chain employs TRBV6-5 and TRBJ2-7; D is possibly TRBD1 (6 bases). The CDR3 has 15 residues. V dropped 0 bases and J dropped 2 bases, with 11 bases sitting between them. CDR1 is MNHEY, CDR2 SVGAGI, per germline. CDR3 residues: CASSYSTPGAYEQYF. The CDR3 DNA reads as TGTGCCAGCAGTTACTCGACGCCAGGGGCCTACGAGCAGTACTTC.

The rearrangement joins TRBV29-1 to TRBJ1-2; 10 nucleotides agree with TRBD1. This CDR3 spans 11 amino acids. CDR1 and CDR2 (germline): SQVTM, ANQGSEA. Trimming at V came to 6 bases and at J to 6 bases, leaving 1 base not matched to a gene. CDR3: CSVGTGDGYTF. The CDR3 coding sequence is TGCAGCGTGGGGACAGGGGATGGCTACACCTTC.

The rearrangement uses TRBV4-1 and TRBJ2-1; D call uncertain. With 3 bases removed from V and 1 base from J, the gap between germline ends came to 7 bases. Per germline, CDR1 MGHRA and CDR2 YSYEKL. The CDR3 consists of 14 residues. In nucleotides, the CDR3 is TGCGCCAGCAGCCAGGCCCGATCCTACAATGAGCAGTTCTTC. It is translated as CASSQARSYNEQFF.

This clone is a singleton in its sample. The V gene is TRBV6-1, the J gene TRBJ2-1; D is perhaps TRBD2 (5 bases). V was shortened by 4 bases and J by 3 bases, with 10 bases between the two germline ends. CDR1 and CDR2 from the germline V gene are MNHNS and SASEGT. The CDR3 sequence is 14 residues long. The CDR3 protein is CASSVSRDYNEQFF. In nucleotides, the CDR3 is TGTGCCAGCAGTGTCTCCCGGGACTACAATGAGCAGTTCTTC.

The CDR3 bases are TGTGCCATCAGTGAGTCCCCGACTGGAGGCGAGCAGTACTTC. It translates to CAISESPTGGEQYF. V is TRBV10-3 and J is TRBJ2-7, with a tentative D call TRBD2 (5 bases). The germline CDR1 and CDR2 sequences are ENHRY and SYGVKD. The CDR3 extends over 14 amino acids. V gave up 0 bases and J gave up 6 bases, with 12 bases separating them.